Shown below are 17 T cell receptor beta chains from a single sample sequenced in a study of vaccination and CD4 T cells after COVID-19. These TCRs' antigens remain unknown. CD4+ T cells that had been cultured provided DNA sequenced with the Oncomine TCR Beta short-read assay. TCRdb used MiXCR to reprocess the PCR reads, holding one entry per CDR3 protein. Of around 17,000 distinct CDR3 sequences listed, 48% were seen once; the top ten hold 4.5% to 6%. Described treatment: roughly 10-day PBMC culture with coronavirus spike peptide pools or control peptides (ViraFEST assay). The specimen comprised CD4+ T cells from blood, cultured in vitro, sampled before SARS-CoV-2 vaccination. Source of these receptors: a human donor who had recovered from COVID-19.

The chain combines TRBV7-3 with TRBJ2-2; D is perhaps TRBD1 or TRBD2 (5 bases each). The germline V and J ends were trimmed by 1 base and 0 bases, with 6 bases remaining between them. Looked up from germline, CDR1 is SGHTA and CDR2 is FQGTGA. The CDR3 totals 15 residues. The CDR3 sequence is CASSLMGPNTGELFF. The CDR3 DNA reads TGTGCCAGCAGCTTAATGGGACCGAACACCGGGGAGCTGTTTTTT.

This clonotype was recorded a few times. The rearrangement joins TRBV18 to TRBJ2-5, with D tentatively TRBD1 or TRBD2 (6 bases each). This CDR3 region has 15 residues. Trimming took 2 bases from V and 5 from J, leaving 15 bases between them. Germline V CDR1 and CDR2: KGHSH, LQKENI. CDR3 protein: CASSPEWQGRETQYF. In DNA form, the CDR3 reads TGTGCCAGCTCACCAGAGTGGCAGGGGAGGGAGACCCAGTACTTC.

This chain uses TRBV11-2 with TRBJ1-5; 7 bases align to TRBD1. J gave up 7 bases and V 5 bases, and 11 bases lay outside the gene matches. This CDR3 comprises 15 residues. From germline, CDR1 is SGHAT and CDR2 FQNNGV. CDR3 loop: CASSLSTGMNQPQHF. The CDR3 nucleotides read TGTGCCAGCAGCCTCTCGACAGGGATGAACCAGCCCCAGCATTTT.

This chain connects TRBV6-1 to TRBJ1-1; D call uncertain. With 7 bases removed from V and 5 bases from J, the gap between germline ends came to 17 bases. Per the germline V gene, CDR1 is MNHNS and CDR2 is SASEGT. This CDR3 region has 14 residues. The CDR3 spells CASTGLYSSTEAFF. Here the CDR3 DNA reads TGTGCCAGCACCGGACTCTACTCTTCGACTGAAGCTTTCTTT.

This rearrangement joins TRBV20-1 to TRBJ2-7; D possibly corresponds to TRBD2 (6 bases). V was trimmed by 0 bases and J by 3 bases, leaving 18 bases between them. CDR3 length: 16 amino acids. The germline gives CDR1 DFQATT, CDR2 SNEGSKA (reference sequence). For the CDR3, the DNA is TGCAGTGCTAGAGATCGTTTACGGGAGCTCTTCTACGAGCAGTACTTC. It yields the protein CSARDRLRELFYEQYF.

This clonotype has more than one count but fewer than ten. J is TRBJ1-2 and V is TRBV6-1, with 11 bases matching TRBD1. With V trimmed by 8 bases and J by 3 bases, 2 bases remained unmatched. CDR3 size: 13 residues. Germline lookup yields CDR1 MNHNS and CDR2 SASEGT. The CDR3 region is CASRDRGDYGYTF. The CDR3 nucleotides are TGTGCCAGCCGGGACAGGGGGGACTATGGCTACACCTTC.

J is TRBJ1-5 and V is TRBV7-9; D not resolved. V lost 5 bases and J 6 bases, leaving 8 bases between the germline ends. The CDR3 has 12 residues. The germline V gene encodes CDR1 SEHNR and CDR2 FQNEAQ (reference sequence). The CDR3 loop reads CASSRAGQPQHF. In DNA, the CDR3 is TGTGCCAGCAGCAGGGCAGGTCAGCCCCAGCATTTT.

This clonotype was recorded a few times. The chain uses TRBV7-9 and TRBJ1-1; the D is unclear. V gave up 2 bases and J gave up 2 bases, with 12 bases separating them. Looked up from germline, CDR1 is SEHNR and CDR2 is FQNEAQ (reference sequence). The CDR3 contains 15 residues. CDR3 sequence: CASSLSAGFNTEAFF. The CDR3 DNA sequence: TGTGCCAGCAGCTTATCAGCAGGATTCAACACTGAAGCTTTCTTT.

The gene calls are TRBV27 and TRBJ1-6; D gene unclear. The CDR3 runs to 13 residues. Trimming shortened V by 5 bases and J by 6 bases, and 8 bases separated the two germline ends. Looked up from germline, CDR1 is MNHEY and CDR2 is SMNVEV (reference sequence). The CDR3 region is CASSPILNSPLHF. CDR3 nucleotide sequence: TGTGCCAGCAGTCCGATCCTTAATTCACCCCTCCACTTT.

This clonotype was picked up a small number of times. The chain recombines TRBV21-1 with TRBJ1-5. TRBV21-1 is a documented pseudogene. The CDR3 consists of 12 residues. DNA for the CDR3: TGTGCCAGCAGCAAATTGGGTCAGCCCCAGCATTTT. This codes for CASSKLGQPQHF.

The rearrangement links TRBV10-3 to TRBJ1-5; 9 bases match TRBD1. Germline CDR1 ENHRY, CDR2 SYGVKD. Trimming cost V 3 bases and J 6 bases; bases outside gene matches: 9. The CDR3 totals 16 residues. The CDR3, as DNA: TGTGCCATCAGTGAATGGGACAGGGTAAGAGGTCAGCCCCAGCATTTT. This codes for CAISEWDRVRGQPQHF.

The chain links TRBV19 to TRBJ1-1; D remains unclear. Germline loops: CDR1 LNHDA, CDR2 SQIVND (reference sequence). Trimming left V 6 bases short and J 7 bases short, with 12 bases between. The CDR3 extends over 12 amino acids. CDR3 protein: CASRHGVYEAFF. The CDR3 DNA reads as TGTGCCAGTAGGCACGGGGTGTATGAAGCTTTCTTT.

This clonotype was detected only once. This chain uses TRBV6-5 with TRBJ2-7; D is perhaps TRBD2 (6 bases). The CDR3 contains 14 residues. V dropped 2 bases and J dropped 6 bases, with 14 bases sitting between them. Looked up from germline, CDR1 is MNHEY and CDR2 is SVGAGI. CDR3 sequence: CASSYLPGDGEQYF. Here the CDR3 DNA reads TGTGCCAGCAGTTACCTTCCGGGGGATGGCGAGCAGTACTTC.

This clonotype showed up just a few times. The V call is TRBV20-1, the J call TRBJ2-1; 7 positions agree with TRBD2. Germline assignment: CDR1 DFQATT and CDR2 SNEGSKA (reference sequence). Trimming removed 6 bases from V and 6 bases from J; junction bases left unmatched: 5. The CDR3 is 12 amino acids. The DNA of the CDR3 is TGCAGTGCCGAACGGACTAGCAATGAGCAGTTCTTC. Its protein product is CSAERTSNEQFF.

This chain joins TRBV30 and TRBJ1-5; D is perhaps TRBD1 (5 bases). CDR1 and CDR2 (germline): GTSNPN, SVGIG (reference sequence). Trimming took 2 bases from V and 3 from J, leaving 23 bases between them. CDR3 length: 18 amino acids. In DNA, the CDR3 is TGTGCCTGGAGTCCCCCCCCAATAGACGGGACCTTCAATCAGCCCCAGCATTTT. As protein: CAWSPPPIDGTFNQPQHF.

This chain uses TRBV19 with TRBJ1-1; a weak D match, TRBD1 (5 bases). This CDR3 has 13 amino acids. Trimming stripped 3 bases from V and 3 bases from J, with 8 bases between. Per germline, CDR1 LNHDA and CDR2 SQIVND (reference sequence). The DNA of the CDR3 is TGTGCCAGTAGTATTCAAGGGGACACTGAAGCTTTCTTT. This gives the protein CASSIQGDTEAFF.

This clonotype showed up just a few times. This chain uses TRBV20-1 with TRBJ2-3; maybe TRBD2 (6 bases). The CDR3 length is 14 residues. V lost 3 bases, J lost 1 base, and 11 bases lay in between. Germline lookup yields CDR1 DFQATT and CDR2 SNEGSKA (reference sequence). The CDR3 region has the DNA TGCAGTGCTAGTGTCGGGAGCGGCACAGATACGCAGTATTTT. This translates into CSASVGSGTDTQYF.